The 8 T cell receptor beta chains in this list originate from one sample, sequenced in a study of T cells in Graves' hyperthyroidism and ophthalmopathy. Authors of the study amplified TCR beta CDR3 regions from RNA transcripts. An initial round of RT-PCR targeting the TCR CDR3 relied on the HTBI primer set. From the multiplex PCR reads, TCRdb called clonotypes with MiXCR, one entry per CDR3 protein. The data show 550,000 to 700,000 distinct CDR3 sequences, 46% seen once. Sequencing was performed on peripheral blood or thyroid tissue (not recorded which). These receptors were collected from an adult woman with Graves' disease, either hyperthyroidism or ophthalmopathy (not recorded which).

This clonotype has at least ten counts. One junction end disagrees with the germline gene, perhaps due to a read error. The chain recombines TRBV10-2 with TRBJ1-2; 7 bases are a match to TRBD1. This CDR3 contains 12 residues. Germline CDR1 WSHSY, CDR2 SAAADI. The CDR3 reads CASSRDSYGYTF. DNA of the CDR3: TGTGCCAGCAGCCGGGACAGCTATGGCTACACCTTC.

The CDR3 reads CASSGLLGSPLHF. Here the CDR3 DNA reads TGTGCCAGCAGCGGCCTACTGGGGTCACCCCTCCACTTT. The chain recombines TRBV7-9 with TRBJ1-6, with D hard to call. The CDR3 covers 13 residues. Trimming cost V 5 bases and J 10 bases, with 12 bases left between them. Germline CDR1 reads SEHNR; CDR2 reads FQNEAQ (reference sequence).

This clonotype was found many times. The chain uses TRBV6-5 and TRBJ2-7; possible D gene TRBD2, 6 bases. The germline V gene encodes CDR1 MNHEY and CDR2 SVGAGI. Trimming pared 8 bases from V and 2 bases from J, leaving 16 bases between. The CDR3 totals 14 residues. Written as DNA, the CDR3 is TGTGCCAGCCAAGGCCGAGCGGGTCCCTACGAGCAGTACTTC. Amino acid sequence: CASQGRAGPYEQYF.

Only a few counts were recorded for this clonotype. The chain combines TRBV28 with TRBJ2-2; no reliable D call. The germline V gene encodes CDR1 MDHEN and CDR2 SYDVKM. The CDR3 is 16 residues long. The ends were cut back, 2 bases at V and 1 base at J, with 11 bases in the middle. The CDR3 reads CASSLMAAMNTGELFF. DNA of the CDR3: TGTGCCAGCAGTTTAATGGCGGCAATGAACACCGGGGAGCTGTTTTTT.

This clonotype showed up just once. CDR3 sequence reads: CSASIGRDFYGYTF. The CDR3, as DNA: TGCAGTGCTAGTATAGGCCGGGATTTCTATGGCTACACCTTC. The V gene is TRBV20-1, the J gene TRBJ1-2, with no clear D. The CDR3 loop spans 14 amino acids. The V end was cut by 3 bases, the J end by 4 bases, with 15 bases between. Germline CDR1 and CDR2: DFQATT and SNEGSKA (reference sequence).

Note on this clonotype: One base away lies a much larger clone, so this may be a sequencing read error. The V call is TRBV7-2, the J call TRBJ1-1; D gene uncertain. The CDR3 contains 15 residues. The V gene lost 1 base and the J gene lost 6 bases, with 15 bases spanning the gap. The germline V gene encodes CDR1 SGHTA and CDR2 FQGNSA. The CDR3 DNA is TGTGCCAGCAGCTTAGAAGGTACACTCGGGGCTGAAGCTTTCTTT. The encoded protein is CASSLEGTLGAEAFF. The full variable domain, its missing parts supplied by reference TRBV7-2 and TRBJ1-1, is GAGVSQSPSNKVTEKGKDVELRCDPISGHTALYWYRQSLGQGLEFLIYFQGNSAPDKSGLPSDRFSAERTGGSVSTLTIQRTQQEDSAVYLCASSLEGTLGAEAFFGQGTRLTVV.

This chain's CDR3 is CSVAARGATEAFF. As DNA, the CDR3 is TGCAGCGTTGCCGCACGGGGAGCCACTGAAGCTTTCTTT. V is TRBV29-1 and J is TRBJ1-1, with D uncertain. The CDR3 sequence is 13 residues long. Germline lookup yields CDR1 SQVTM and CDR2 ANQGSEA. Trimming shortened V by 4 bases and J by 4 bases, and 13 bases separated the two germline ends. The variable domain in full, with the rest retrieved from reference TRBV29-1 and TRBJ1-1, is SAVISQKPSRDICQRGTSLTIQCQVDSQVTMMFWYRQQPGQSLTLIATANQGSEATYESGFVIDKFPISRPNLTFSTLTVSNMSPEDSSIYLCSVAARGATEAFFGQGTRLTVV.

This clonotype was counted ten times or more. CDR3: CSARNLAITTYEQYF. DNA for the CDR3: TGCAGTGCTAGGAACCTAGCGATTACGACCTACGAGCAGTACTTC. The V gene is TRBV20-1, the J gene TRBJ2-7; D perhaps matches TRBD2 (6 bases). CDR3 length: 15 residues. Germline CDR1 reads DFQATT; CDR2 reads SNEGSKA (reference sequence). V lost 3 bases to trimming and J lost 2 bases, with 17 bases between them.